This T cell receptor beta chain was documented in a study of T cells in Graves' hyperthyroidism and ophthalmopathy. Per germline, CDR1 SGHDT and CDR2 YYEEEE. Trimming shortened V by 4 bases and J by 7 bases, and 8 bases separated the two germline ends. This CDR3 is built from 11 residues. This clonotype was seen at least ten times. Its target is unknown. Overall study findings and caveats: Blood held most thyroid clonotypes expanded above 0.001 frequency.

It was RNA transcripts that yielded the amplified TCR beta CDR3 regions. TCR CDR3 regions were first amplified by RT-PCR with HTBI primers. MiXCR, run by TCRdb on the multiplex PCR reads, gives a single entry per CDR3 protein. Of 500,000 to 550,000 distinct CDR3 sequences in the sample, less than 20% were seen once. The sequence came from a man aged 40-49 years with Graves' ophthalmopathy. J is TRBJ1-1 and V is TRBV5-6; D call uncertain. Specimen: blood. CDR3 sequence (DNA): TGTGCCAGCAGCGCCGGGAGTGAAGCTTTCTTT. This translates into CASSAGSEAFF. Supplemented by reference TRBV5-6 and TRBJ1-1, the full variable domain reads DAGVTQSPTHLIKTRGQQVTLRCSPKSGHDTVSWYQQALGQGPQFIFQYYEEEERQRGNFPDRFSGHQFPNYSSELNVNALLLGDSALYLCASSAGSEAFFGQGTRLTVV.